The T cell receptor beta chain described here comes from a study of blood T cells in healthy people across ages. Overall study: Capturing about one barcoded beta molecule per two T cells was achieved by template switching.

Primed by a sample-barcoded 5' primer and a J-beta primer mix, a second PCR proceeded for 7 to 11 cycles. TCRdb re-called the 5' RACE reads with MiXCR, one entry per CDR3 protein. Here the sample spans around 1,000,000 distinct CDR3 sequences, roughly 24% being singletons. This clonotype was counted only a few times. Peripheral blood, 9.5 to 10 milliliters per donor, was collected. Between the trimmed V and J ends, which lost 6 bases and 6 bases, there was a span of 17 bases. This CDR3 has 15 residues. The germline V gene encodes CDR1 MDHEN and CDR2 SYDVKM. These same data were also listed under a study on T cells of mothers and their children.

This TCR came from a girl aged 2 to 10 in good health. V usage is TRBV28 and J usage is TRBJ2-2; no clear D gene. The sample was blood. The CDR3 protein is CASSPLYGLSGELFF. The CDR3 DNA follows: TGTGCCAGCAGCCCACTATACGGGCTATCCGGGGAGCTGTTTTTT. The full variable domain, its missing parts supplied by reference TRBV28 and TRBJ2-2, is DVKVTQSSRYLVKRTGEKVFLECVQDMDHENMFWYRQDPGLGLRLIYFSYDVKMKEKGDIPEGYSVSREKKERFSLILESASTNQTSMYLCASSPLYGLSGELFFGEGSRLTVL.